This note documents a single TCR beta chain sequence. Its cognate antigen is unknown. Germline lookup yields CDR1 MDHEN and CDR2 SYDVKM. CDR3 length equals 17 residues. V was clipped by 6 bases and J by 5 bases; unmatched bases: 9. The sample originates from a study of T cell responses to AZD1222 COVID-19 vaccine. At the level of the study: Second-dose intervals near 4 or 12 weeks were combined.

Study findings and constraints: Most donors were white British, females outnumbered males, and clonal diversity was possibly underestimated. Repertoire collection took place solely once the T cell response had peaked. The study identified only a handful of AZD1222 recipients as seropositive at baseline.

The method was immunoSEQ multiplex PCR; TCRdb's version includes in-frame clones alone and lacks a portion of them. This sample has fewer than 120,000 clones, with 81% found just once. The chain couples TRBV28 to TRBJ2-1; the match to TRBD2 covers 14 bases. Sample: peripheral blood, taken on day 0 of AZD1222 vaccination. This TCR was recovered from an adult in good health. Here the CDR3 reads CASRGTSGGRTNNEQFF. The CDR3 region has the DNA TGTGCCAGCAGGGGGACTAGCGGGGGCCGTACCAACAATGAGCAGTTCTTC.